This T cell receptor (beta chain) was observed in a study of Ad26.COV2.S vaccination and SARS-CoV-2 variants. Study outcomes and limitations: Non-spike TCR breadth was similar in vaccine and placebo recipients. The authors reported substantial breadth in spike-specific CD8+ and CD4+ T cell responses after vaccination.

Produced via immunoSEQ multiplex PCR; TCRdb's table is partial and in-frame only. Seen here are about 94,000 clones, less than 85% observed once, and the top ten hold more than 15%. This clone is a singleton in its sample. What it binds is unknown. Germline V CDR1 and CDR2: SEHNR, FQNEAQ (reference sequence). The CDR3 runs to 14 residues. V lost 5 bases to trimming and J lost 5 bases; unmatched junction nucleotides: 7. V is TRBV7-9 and J is TRBJ2-5; 8 bases match TRBD2. This TCR was sampled from a human donor who had recovered from COVID-19. Source: peripheral blood, taken after recovery from COVID-19. CDR3: CASSLTGGVETQYF. The CDR3 DNA reads as TGTGCCAGCAGCCTAACCGGGGGGGTGGAGACCCAGTACTTC. The variable domain in full, completed from reference TRBV7-9 and TRBJ2-5, reads DTGVSQNPRHKITKRGQNVTFRCDPISEHNRLYWYRQTLGQGPEFLTYFQNEAQLEKSRLLSDRFSAERPKGSFSTLEIQRTEQGDSAMYLCASSLTGGVETQYFGPGTRLLVL.